A single T cell receptor (beta chain) is shown here with its context. TCRdb's table, derived via immunoSEQ multiplex PCR, lists solely in-frame clones and lacks some. The sample shows roughly 170,000 clones, over 65% of them seen only once. Germline CDR1 is MRHNA and CDR2 is SNTAGT. With 5 bases clipped from V and 8 bases from J, the junction kept 3 bases outside the gene matches. The CDR3 runs 12 residues. The data belong to a study of blood T cell repertoires in COVID-19. Study context: PBMCs, B-cell-depleted T cells, or T cells were the source of the cDNA or gDNA that made up the material.

The rearrangement links TRBV6-4 to TRBJ1-1; 9 nucleotides agree with TRBD1. This receptor was obtained from a woman aged 50 to 60 who had recovered from COVID-19. Sequencing was carried out using PBMCs or T cells enriched from blood (not recorded which). The CDR3 sequence is CASSSGQGEAFF. Written as DNA, the CDR3 is TGTGCCAGCAGTTCAGGACAGGGGGAAGCTTTCTTT.